These 18 T cell receptor beta chains were all obtained from the same sample, sequenced in a study of T-cell memory formation after mild COVID-19. MiXCR was run by TCRdb on the 5' RACE reads, yielding one entry per CDR3 protein. The top ten clones hold around 22% of a sample with about 150,000 distinct CDR3 sequences, approximately 25% of them seen once. Specimen: PBMCs or a T cell subset sorted from them (not recorded which). Receptor source: an adult woman who had mild COVID-19 (a few samples of this study predate the infection). Cell type and time point are not known.

This clonotype was found once. The chain employs TRBV9 and TRBJ1-2, with TRBD1 matching over 8 bases. Germline V gene data show CDR1 as SGDLS and CDR2 as YYNGEE. V trimming: 5 bases; J trimming: 7 bases; junction bases outside the gene matches: 4. The CDR3 has 12 residues. Written as DNA, the CDR3 is TGTGCCAGCAGAGGACAGGGTGGTGGCTACACCTTC. This sequence encodes CASRGQGGGYTF.

This sequence joins TRBV6-2 or TRBV6-3 and TRBJ2-7; the D gene is possibly TRBD2 (6 bases). Trimming left V 6 bases short and J 5 bases short, with 17 bases between. CDR3 size: 14 residues. CDR1 and CDR2 (germline): MNHEY, SVGEGT. In nucleotides, the CDR3 is TGTGCCAGCAGCTCCGGGACTCGGGTGAACGAGCAGTACTTC. Amino acid sequence: CASSSGTRVNEQYF.

This clonotype was observed once. The CDR3 coding sequence is TGTGCCAGCAGCTCCCCGTGGGGCTCCTACAATGAGCAGTTCTTC. Translated, it gives CASSSPWGSYNEQFF. This rearrangement joins TRBV7-2 to TRBJ2-1; D remains ambiguous. V lost 4 bases to trimming and J lost 0 bases, with 10 bases between them. Germline V gives CDR1 SGHTA, CDR2 FQGNSA. The CDR3 covers 15 residues.

The rearrangement uses TRBV5-5 and TRBJ2-7; 7 bases map to TRBD1. J was trimmed by 4 bases and V by 5 bases; bases with no gene match: 3. Looked up from germline, CDR1 is SGHKS and CDR2 is YYEKEE (reference sequence). This CDR3 comprises 12 residues. DNA of the CDR3: TGTGCCAGCAGACAGGGGACATACGAGCAGTACTTC. This encodes CASRQGTYEQYF.

The V and J genes are TRBV6-1 and TRBJ1-4; tentative D call: TRBD1 (5 bases). The V gene's germline CDR1 is MNHNS and CDR2 SASEGT. Between the trimmed V and J ends, which lost 6 bases and 1 base, there was a span of 15 bases. The CDR3 is 16 residues long. CDR3 sequence reads: CASRGLGGVTNEKLFF. The DNA for the CDR3 is TGTGCCAGCAGAGGACTGGGAGGGGTAACTAATGAAAAACTGTTTTTT.

The V gene is TRBV5-1, the J gene TRBJ2-1; 11 nucleotides agree with TRBD1. The CDR3 runs to 14 residues. The V and J ends lost 3 bases and 5 bases, in that order; junction bases with no gene match: 1. Germline-derived CDR1 and CDR2 are SGHRS and YFSETQ. This chain's CDR3 is CASSSGQGDNEQFF. The CDR3 nucleotides read TGCGCCAGCAGCTCGGGACAGGGGGACAATGAGCAGTTCTTC.

V gene TRBV7-9 combines with J gene TRBJ2-1; TRBD2 might be the D (7 bases). Germline assignment: CDR1 SEHNR and CDR2 FQNEAQ (reference sequence). Trimming left V 1 base short and J 5 bases short, with 15 bases between. The CDR3 loop spans 16 amino acids. CDR3 sequence: CASSLVPGRGHNEQFF. The CDR3 DNA reads TGTGCCAGCAGCTTAGTTCCTGGGCGGGGGCACAATGAGCAGTTCTTC.

This clonotype has more than one count but fewer than ten. As DNA, the CDR3 is TGCGCCAGCAGCCAAGAGATTGGGTGGCCGTCGCCTTACGAGCAGTACTTC. Its protein product is CASSQEIGWPSPYEQYF. This chain uses TRBV4-1 with TRBJ2-7; no clear D. Trimming took 0 bases from V and 4 from J, leaving 19 bases between them. This CDR3 region has 17 residues. Germline CDR1 and CDR2: MGHRA and YSYEKL.

The chain combines TRBV29-1 with TRBJ1-2, with D unclear. CDR1 and CDR2 (germline): SQVTM, ANQGSEA. This CDR3 has 13 amino acids. V was trimmed by 3 bases and J by 8 bases, leaving 16 bases between them. The CDR3 spells CSVDPGDWTGYTF. The CDR3 DNA sequence: TGCAGCGTTGATCCGGGAGACTGGACCGGCTACACCTTC. The whole variable domain, filled in from reference TRBV29-1 and TRBJ1-2, reads SAVISQKPSRDICQRGTSLTIQCQVDSQVTMMFWYRQQPGQSLTLIATANQGSEATYESGFVIDKFPISRPNLTFSTLTVSNMSPEDSSIYLCSVDPGDWTGYTFGSGTRLTVV.

The chain employs TRBV7-6 and TRBJ1-1; unclear D gene. The V and J ends lost 1 base and 3 bases respectively, with 9 bases between them. The CDR3 sequence is 14 residues long. Germline V gives CDR1 SGHVS, CDR2 FNYEAQ. This CDR3 is CASSLGTADTEAFF. The DNA for the CDR3 is TGTGCCAGCAGCTTAGGAACGGCTGACACTGAAGCTTTCTTT.

The chain uses TRBV29-1 and TRBJ1-1, with a tentative D call TRBD1 (5 bases). The CDR3 loop spans 10 amino acids. Trimming took 5 bases from V and 7 from J, leaving 8 bases between them. CDR1 SQVTM and CDR2 ANQGSEA come from the germline V gene. The CDR3, as DNA: TGCAGCGTTTTGGGGGTTGAAGCTTTCTTT. It translates to CSVLGVEAFF.

The chain is built from TRBV13 and TRBJ2-1, with TRBD2 matching over 12 bases. V gave up 5 bases and J gave up 10 bases; unmatched junction bases: 9. There are 15 residues in the CDR3. Germline V gives CDR1 PRHDT, CDR2 FYEKMQ (reference sequence). The CDR3 here is CASSPGLAGGLEQFF. The CDR3 nucleotides are TGTGCCAGCAGCCCCGGGCTAGCGGGAGGGTTGGAGCAGTTCTTC.

This clonotype was found a few times. V is TRBV7-2 and J is TRBJ2-7; D is undetermined. The germline V and J ends were trimmed by 2 bases and 7 bases, with 9 bases remaining between them. Germline CDR1 reads SGHTA; CDR2 reads FQGNSA. The CDR3 consists of 12 residues. The CDR3 reads CASSLIFREQYF. DNA for the CDR3: TGTGCCAGCAGCTTAATCTTCCGGGAGCAGTACTTC.

This clonotype appeared many times. The V and J genes are TRBV3-1 and TRBJ2-6; 7 bases agree with TRBD1. Trimming removed 1 base from V and 3 bases from J; junction bases left unmatched: 0. CDR3 length: 15 residues. Germline CDR1 and CDR2: LGHDT and YNNKEL (reference sequence). CDR3 protein: CASSQGTGGANVLTF. The CDR3 DNA follows: TGTGCCAGCAGCCAAGGGACAGGTGGGGCCAACGTCCTGACTTTC.

This clonotype was counted only a few times. The chain is built from TRBV9 and TRBJ1-5; no definite D call. This CDR3 is built from 13 residues. V was trimmed by 4 bases and J by 6 bases, leaving 11 bases between them. Germline CDR1 and CDR2: SGDLS and YYNGEE. The CDR3 coding sequence is TGTGCCAGCAGCCCGCGAACTGGTCAGCCCCAGCATTTT. Its protein product is CASSPRTGQPQHF.

V and J are TRBV25-1 and TRBJ2-3; 8 nucleotides agree with TRBD2. The CDR3 loop spans 15 amino acids. After removal of 3 bases from V and 5 bases from J, the junction contained 7 bases not matched to a gene. Germline CDR1 and CDR2: MGHDK and SYGVNS. The CDR3 loop is CASSDSGIHVDTQYF. CDR3 bases: TGTGCCAGCAGTGATAGCGGGATCCATGTAGATACGCAGTATTTT.

This clonotype was seen more than once but under ten times. The chain recombines TRBV4-2 with TRBJ1-3; D gene uncertain. Trimming cost V 6 bases and J 4 bases, with 19 bases left between them. Looked up from germline, CDR1 is LGHNA and CDR2 is YNFKEQ. The CDR3 runs 16 residues. The CDR3 region has the DNA TGTGCCAGCAGTCACGCAGAAGCCGCCCCAGGAAACACCATATATTTT. Amino acids: CASSHAEAAPGNTIYF.

CDR3 DNA: TGTGCCAGTAGTATATCCAGGGTTGAGACCCAGTACTTC. This codes for CASSISRVETQYF. The rearrangement uses TRBV19 and TRBJ2-5; possibly TRBD1 for D (5 bases). Germline CDR1 and CDR2: LNHDA and SQIVND (reference sequence). Trimming took 2 bases from V and 5 from J, leaving 9 bases between them. This CDR3 has 13 residues.